This is a list of T cell receptor beta chains from one sample in a study of blood T cell repertoires in COVID-19. Libraries were prepared by immunoSEQ multiplex PCR; TCRdb keeps only in-frame clonotypes and omits some of them. The sample has 310,000 or so clones, around 86% seen once. The sequenced sample consisted of peripheral blood. The receptors here all came from a woman aged 45 to 65 with acute or convalescent COVID-19. Both conserved end residues are trimmed from each CDR3.

V gene: TRBV24-1; CDR3 protein: ATSGPRDSYYNEQF
V gene: TRBV7-3; CDR3 protein: ASSQQGGEQF
V gene: TRBV5-1; CDR3 protein: ASSPDRGEEKLF
V gene: TRBV6-5; CDR3 protein: ASLKREYEQY
V gene: TRBV6-2/TRBV6-3; CDR3 protein: ASSYVSRGSNQPQH
V gene: TRBV5-1; CDR3 protein: ASSLEGRGVTEAF
V gene: TRBV5-4; CDR3 protein: ASSLGGGLSYEQY
V gene: TRBV28; CDR3 protein: ASSRPGTGRYEQY
V gene: TRBV6-5; CDR3 protein: ASSTSGTSDGELF
V gene: TRBV7-2; CDR3 protein: ASSWTAGAEAF
V gene: TRBV30; CDR3 protein: AWSGGVTAPSNQPQH
V gene: TRBV7-9; CDR3 protein: ASSLTSWEQF
V gene: TRBV10-3; CDR3 protein: AISEQGAWNGYT
V gene: TRBV10-3; CDR3 protein: AISGQGDGYT
V gene: TRBV11-2; CDR3 protein: ASSLSISSYEQY
V gene: TRBV7-6; CDR3 protein: ASSPGGMSAYNEQF
V gene: TRBV5-1; CDR3 protein: ASSPGVLTEAF
V gene: TRBV11-2; CDR3 protein: ASSFLTGGRETQY
V gene: TRBV19; CDR3 protein: ASRGPQGKETQY
V gene: TRBV18; CDR3 protein: ASSPPGQIYGYT
V gene: TRBV7-2; CDR3 protein: ASSFRGPGGGSNQPQH
V gene: TRBV7-2; CDR3 protein: ASSLQEPPYNEQF
V gene: TRBV28; CDR3 protein: ASSFPRKGPYGYT
V gene: TRBV6-6; CDR3 protein: ASSYVQGHRETQY
V gene: TRBV4-1; CDR3 protein: ASSLTIGGFGYEQY
V gene: TRBV19; CDR3 protein: ASSNGQTNQETQY
V gene: TRBV27; CDR3 protein: ASTQTSGITDTQY
V gene: TRBV5-6; CDR3 protein: ASSLVSYEQY
V gene: TRBV11-3; CDR3 protein: ASSFLTGPQETQY
V gene: TRBV3-1/TRBV3-2; CDR3 protein: ASSQAFTGELF
V gene: TRBV3-1/TRBV3-2; CDR3 protein: ASSYGQGGQPQH
V gene: TRBV5-4; CDR3 protein: ASSSGTSGEQETQY
V gene: TRBV5-8; CDR3 protein: ASSYLGSGQGLQETQY
V gene: TRBV7-9; CDR3 protein: ASSLEGAQPQH
V gene: TRBV5-6; CDR3 protein: ASSLKREWYNEQF
V gene: TRBV7-2; CDR3 protein: ASSSYDRGSYEQY
V gene: TRBV9; CDR3 protein: ASSVAPAGSYNEQF